This T cell receptor (beta chain) was sequenced during a study of blood T cell repertoires in COVID-19. Study context: Italy, Spain and the United States were the sources of the convalescent and acute COVID-19 samples.

The germline CDR1 and CDR2 sequences are SGHDN and FVKESK. Trimming cost V 6 bases and J 1 base, with 13 bases left between them. This CDR3 region has 15 residues. Assay used: immunoSEQ multiplex PCR; TCRdb lists only in-frame clones, some missing. The repertoire has around 360,000 clones, over 75% of them found once; the top ten carry approximately 3%. Cohort placement rested on clinical history that participants reported themselves. Two negative PCRs, clearance, or symptom resolution were required of recovered Cohort 3 donors. The sequenced sample consisted of PBMCs or T cells enriched from blood (not recorded which). The genes are TRBV14 and TRBJ1-3; the D gene is possibly TRBD1 (5 bases). This clonotype originated in a young woman who had recovered from COVID-19. The CDR3 reads CASSHTGGSGNTIYF. The CDR3 DNA reads as TGTGCCAGCAGTCACACCGGGGGATCTGGAAACACCATATATTTT.